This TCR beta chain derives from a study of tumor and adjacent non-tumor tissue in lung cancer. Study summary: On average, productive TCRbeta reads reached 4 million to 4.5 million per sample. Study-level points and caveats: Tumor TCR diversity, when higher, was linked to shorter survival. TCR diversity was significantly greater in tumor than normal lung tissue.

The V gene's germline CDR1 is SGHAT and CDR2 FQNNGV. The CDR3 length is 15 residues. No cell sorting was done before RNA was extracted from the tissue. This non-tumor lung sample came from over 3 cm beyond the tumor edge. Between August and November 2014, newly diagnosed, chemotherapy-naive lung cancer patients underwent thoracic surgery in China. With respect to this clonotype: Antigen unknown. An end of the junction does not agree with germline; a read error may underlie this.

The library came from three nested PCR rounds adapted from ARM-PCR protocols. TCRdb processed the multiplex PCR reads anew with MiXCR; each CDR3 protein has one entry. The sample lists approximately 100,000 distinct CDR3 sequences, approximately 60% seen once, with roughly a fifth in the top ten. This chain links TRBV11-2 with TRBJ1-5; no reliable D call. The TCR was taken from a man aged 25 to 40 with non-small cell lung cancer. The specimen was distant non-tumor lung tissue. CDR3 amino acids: CTSSLDRMSNQPQHF. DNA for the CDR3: TGTACCAGCAGCTTAGACCGAATGTCCAATCAGCCCCAGCATTTT.